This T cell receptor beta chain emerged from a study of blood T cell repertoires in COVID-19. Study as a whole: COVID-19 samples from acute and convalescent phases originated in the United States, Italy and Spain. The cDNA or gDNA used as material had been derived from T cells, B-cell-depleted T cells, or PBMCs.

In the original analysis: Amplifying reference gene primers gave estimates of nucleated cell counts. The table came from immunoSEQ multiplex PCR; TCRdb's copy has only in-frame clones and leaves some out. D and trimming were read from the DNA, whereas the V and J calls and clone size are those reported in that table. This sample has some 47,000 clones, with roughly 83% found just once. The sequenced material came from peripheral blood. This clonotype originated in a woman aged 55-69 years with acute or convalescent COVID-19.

CDR3 in amino acids: CASSPTGDSNQPQHF. CDR3 coding DNA: TGTGCCAGCAGTCCTACAGGGGATAGCAATCAGCCCCAGCATTTT. The J gene is TRBJ1-5, the V gene TRBV6-5, with TRBD1 matching 7 bases. Losses at the gene ends were 5 bases for V and 0 bases for J; bases not matched to a gene: 4. The CDR3 sequence is 15 residues long. In germline, CDR1 is MNHEY, CDR2 SVGAGI.